These T cell receptor beta chains were read from a single sample in a study of T-cell reconstitution after alpha-beta-depleted transplantation in children. TCRdb re-analysed the PCR reads in MiXCR, keeping a single row per CDR3 protein. The table lists 400,000 to 500,000 distinct CDR3 sequences, approximately 10% of them singletons. Sequenced here: PBMCs from the stem cell graft donor, sampled from the stem cell graft. The receptors shown here come from a human donor who donated a stem cell graft to a child with acute myeloid leukemia. The CDR3 runs from the conserved cysteine through the conserved F or W. D genes are given only for firm matches. Expanded clones are given a class, and other clones once, few, many or no size at all.

j_call v_call clone_size d_call cdr3_nt cdr3_aa
TRBJ2-1 TRBV20-1 NA TRBD2 TGCAGTACTGAAGGGACTAGCGGGAGTAGTGAGCAGTTCTTC CSTEGTSGSSEQFF
TRBJ2-7 TRBV6-2/TRBV6-3 NA NA TGTGCCAGCAGTTACCTTAGGGAGAACTACGAGCAGTACTTC CASSYLRENYEQYF
TRBJ2-3 TRBV29-1 NA TRBD2 TGCAGCGTTGAAGGACTAGCGGGGTTAGATACGCAGTATTTT CSVEGLAGLDTQYF
TRBJ2-5 TRBV7-2 many TRBD1 TGTGCCAGCAGCCCCTGGACAGGGGCTAGCGAGACCCAGTACTTC CASSPWTGASETQYF
TRBJ2-7 TRBV6-5 few TRBD2 TGTGCCAGCAGTTACCCCGCCCGAGCGGGAGATGAGCAGTACTTC CASSYPARAGDEQYF
TRBJ2-2 TRBV20-1 few TRBD1 TGCAGTGCTAGAAAGGGGGCGAGCACCGGGGAGCTGTTTTTT CSARKGASTGELFF
TRBJ1-1 TRBV29-1 many NA TGCAGCGTTCAGACAGCTACTGAAGCTTTCTTT CSVQTATEAFF
TRBJ2-2 TRBV4-2 few TRBD1 TGTGCCAGCAGCCAAGGCCAGGGGGCCGGGGAGCTGTTTTTT CASSQGQGAGELFF
TRBJ2-3 TRBV20-1 NA TRBD1 TGCAGTGCTAAATGGGACAGGGGGTTATCAGATACGCAGTATTTT CSAKWDRGLSDTQYF
TRBJ2-1 TRBV20-1 NA TRBD2 TGCAGTGCTAGAGCACCACCGGGACTAGCGGGGGGATTACTCTACAATGAGCAGTTCTTC CSARAPPGLAGGLLYNEQFF
TRBJ2-1 TRBV20-1 many TRBD2 TGCAGTACCCCTAGCGGGGGGCAGCCTGAGCAGTTCTTC CSTPSGGQPEQFF
TRBJ2-7 TRBV6-2/TRBV6-3 few NA TGTGCCAGCAGTCCTACGGGTCGGAGCGAGCAGTACTTC CASSPTGRSEQYF
TRBJ2-3 TRBV10-3 many NA TGTGCCATCAGTGGCCCGACTGCGGCAGATACGCAGTATTTT CAISGPTAADTQYF
TRBJ1-2 TRBV5-1 many NA TGCGCCAGCAGCCCGGGCCGGGGAGGGAACTATGGCTACACCTTC CASSPGRGGNYGYTF
TRBJ1-1 TRBV12-3/TRBV12-4 few NA TGTGCCAGCAATCACAGGTACATGAACACTGAAGCTTTCTTT CASNHRYMNTEAFF
TRBJ2-5 TRBV4-1 many TRBD1 TGCGCCAGCAGCCCGGGGACAGGACGAGGGGAGACCCAGTACTTC CASSPGTGRGETQYF
TRBJ1-2 TRBV20-1 few TRBD1 TGCAGTGCTGCCTCGGCCAGGGGGAGTAACTATGGCTACACCTTC CSAASARGSNYGYTF